The TCR beta chain described here comes from a study of cytomegalovirus exposure and HLA in healthy donors. Study-level results: For most TCR sequences rarity was the rule, although some public TCRs occurred in many donors. Exclusion as indistinguishable affected some V segments, including TRBV6-2 and TRBV6-3.

The PCR had 60 Vbeta and 13 Jbeta primers. The table came from immunoSEQ multiplex PCR; TCRdb's copy has only in-frame clones and leaves some out. The profile covers some 100,000 clones, with 79% appearing a single time and 3.5% to 4.5% taken by the ten largest. Germline CDR1 is SGHTA and CDR2 is FQGNSA. The CDR3 runs 13 residues. With 9 bases removed from V and 2 bases from J, the gap between germline ends came to 13 bases. A single count supports this clone. Its antigen is undetermined. The clonotype originates from a female donor in good health and CMV-seropositive. The specimen sequenced was PBMCs. V usage is TRBV7-2 and J usage is TRBJ1-2; D is ambiguous. CDR3 nucleotide sequence: TGTGCCAGACGCGGAGTCTCAAACTATGGCTACACCTTC. Its translation is CARRGVSNYGYTF.